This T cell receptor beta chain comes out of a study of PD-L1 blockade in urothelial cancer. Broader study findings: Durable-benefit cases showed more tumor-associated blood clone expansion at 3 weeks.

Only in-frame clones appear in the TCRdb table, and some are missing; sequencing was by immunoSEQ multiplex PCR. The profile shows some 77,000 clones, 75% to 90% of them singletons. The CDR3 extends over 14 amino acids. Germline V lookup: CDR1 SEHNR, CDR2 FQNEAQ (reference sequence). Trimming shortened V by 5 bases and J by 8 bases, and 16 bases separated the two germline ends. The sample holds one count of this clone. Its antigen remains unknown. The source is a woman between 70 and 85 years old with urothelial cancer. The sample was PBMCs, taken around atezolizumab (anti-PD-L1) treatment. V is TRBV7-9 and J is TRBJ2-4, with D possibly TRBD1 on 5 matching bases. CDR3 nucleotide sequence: TGTGCCAGCAGCCTCCGACAGCCCGAGGACATTCAGTACTTC. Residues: CASSLRQPEDIQYF. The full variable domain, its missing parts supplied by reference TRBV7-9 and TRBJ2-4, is DTGVSQNPRHKITKRGQNVTFRCDPISEHNRLYWYRQTLGQGPEFLTYFQNEAQLEKSRLLSDRFSAERPKGSFSTLEIQRTEQGDSAMYLCASSLRQPEDIQYFGAGTRLSVL.